This T cell receptor (beta chain) was sequenced in a study of Graves' ophthalmopathy and Graves' hyperthyroidism. Transcripts of RNA were the source for amplifying TCR beta CDR3 regions. The library came from an HTBI-primed first-round RT-PCR and a second-round multiplex PCR. TCRdb reprocessed the multiplex PCR reads via MiXCR and lists one record per CDR3 protein. The data show approximately 1.2 million distinct CDR3 sequences, 35% to 40% seen once. Recruitment covered hyperthyroidism patients aged 18 to 65 whose new diagnosis was of under 2 months' duration. Patients with other autoimmune diseases, uncontrolled infections, pregnancy or lactation were excluded. Clinical symptoms, serum thyroxine, TRAb, thyroid ultrasound and orbital computed tomography determined diagnosis. The CDR3 runs to 14 residues. Per the germline V gene, CDR1 is MDHEN and CDR2 is SYDVKM. V was cut by 3 bases and J by 1 base, with 10 bases left in between.

This sequence joins TRBV28 and TRBJ2-7; weak D call: TRBD2 (6 bases). Sequences were obtained from peripheral blood or thyroid tissue (not recorded which). The clonotype comes from an adult man with Graves' hyperthyroidism. Written as DNA, the CDR3 is TGTGCCAGCAGTTTCCGGGGGAAATCCTACGAGCAGTACTTC. This codes for CASSFRGKSYEQYF. Drawing the rest from reference TRBV28 and TRBJ2-7, the complete variable domain is DVKVTQSSRYLVKRTGEKVFLECVQDMDHENMFWYRQDPGLGLRLIYFSYDVKMKEKGDIPEGYSVSREKKERFSLILESASTNQTSMYLCASSFRGKSYEQYFGPGTRLTVT.